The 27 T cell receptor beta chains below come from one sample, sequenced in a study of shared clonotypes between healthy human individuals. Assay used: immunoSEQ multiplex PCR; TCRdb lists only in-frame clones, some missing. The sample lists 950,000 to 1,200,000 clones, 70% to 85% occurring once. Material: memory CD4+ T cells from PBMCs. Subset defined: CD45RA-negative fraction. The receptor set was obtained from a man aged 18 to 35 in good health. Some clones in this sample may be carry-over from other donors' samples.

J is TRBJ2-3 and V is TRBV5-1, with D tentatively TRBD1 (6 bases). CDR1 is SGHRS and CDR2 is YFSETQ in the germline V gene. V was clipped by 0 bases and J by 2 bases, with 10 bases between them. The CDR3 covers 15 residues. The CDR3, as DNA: TGCGCCAGCAGCTTGGTACAGGGATACACAGATACGCAGTATTTT. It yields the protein CASSLVQGYTDTQYF.

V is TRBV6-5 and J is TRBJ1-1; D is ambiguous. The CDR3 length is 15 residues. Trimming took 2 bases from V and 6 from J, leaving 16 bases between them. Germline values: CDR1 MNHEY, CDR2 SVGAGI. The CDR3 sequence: CASSYGPDSTAEAFF. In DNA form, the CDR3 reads TGTGCCAGCAGTTACGGTCCGGACTCGACGGCTGAAGCTTTCTTT.

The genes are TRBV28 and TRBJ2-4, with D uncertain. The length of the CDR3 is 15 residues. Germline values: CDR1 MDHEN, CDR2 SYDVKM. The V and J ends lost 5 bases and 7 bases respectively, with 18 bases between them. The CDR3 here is CASSPFDPNTNIQYF. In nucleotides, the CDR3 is TGTGCCAGCAGTCCCTTCGATCCGAACACCAACATTCAGTACTTC.

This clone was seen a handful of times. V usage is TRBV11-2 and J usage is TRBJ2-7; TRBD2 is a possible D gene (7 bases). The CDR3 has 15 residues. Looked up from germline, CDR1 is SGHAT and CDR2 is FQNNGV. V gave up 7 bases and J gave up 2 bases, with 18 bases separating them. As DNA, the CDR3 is TGTGCCAGCACCCTAGGGGCGGGGGCTACCTACGAGCAGTACTTC. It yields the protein CASTLGAGATYEQYF.

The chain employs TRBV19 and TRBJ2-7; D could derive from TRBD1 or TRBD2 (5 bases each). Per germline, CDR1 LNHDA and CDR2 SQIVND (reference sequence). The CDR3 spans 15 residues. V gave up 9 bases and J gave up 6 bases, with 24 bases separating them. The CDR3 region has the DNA TGTGCCAGCAGCTTCACCCGGGACCCAGCCTCCGAGCAGTACTTC. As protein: CASSFTRDPASEQYF.

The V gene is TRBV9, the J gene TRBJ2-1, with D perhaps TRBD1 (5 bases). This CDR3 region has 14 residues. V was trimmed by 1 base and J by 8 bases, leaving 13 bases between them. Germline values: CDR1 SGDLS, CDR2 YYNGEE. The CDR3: CASSVQGSNHEQFF. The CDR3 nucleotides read TGTGCCAGCAGCGTACAGGGCAGCAACCATGAGCAGTTCTTC. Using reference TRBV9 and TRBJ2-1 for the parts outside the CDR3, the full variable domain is DSGVTQTPKHLITATGQRVTLRCSPRSGDLSVYWYQQSLDQGLQFLIQYYNGEERAKGNILERFSAQQFPDLHSELNLSSLELGDSALYFCASSVQGSNHEQFFGPGTRLTVL.

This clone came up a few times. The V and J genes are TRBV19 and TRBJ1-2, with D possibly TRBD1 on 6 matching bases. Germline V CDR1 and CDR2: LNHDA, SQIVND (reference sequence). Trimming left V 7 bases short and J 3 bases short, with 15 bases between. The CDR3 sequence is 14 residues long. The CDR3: CASTPGAGYYGYTF. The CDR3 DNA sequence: TGTGCCAGTACCCCAGGGGCAGGCTACTATGGCTACACCTTC.

CDR3 sequence (DNA): TGTGCCAGCAGCTTCCCACAGGGGAACGAGCAGTACTTC. It is translated as CASSFPQGNEQYF. V is TRBV5-4 and J is TRBJ2-7; TRBD1 matches 7 bases. Germline CDR1 SGHNT, CDR2 YYREEE (reference sequence). This CDR3 comprises 13 residues. After removal of 2 bases from V and 5 bases from J, the junction contained 4 bases not matched to a gene.

For the CDR3, the DNA is TGTGCCAGCAGCGTAACCGCGACTAGTTCATCCGAGCAGTACTTC. Translated: CASSVTATSSSEQYF. The chain recombines TRBV9 with TRBJ2-7; D possibly corresponds to TRBD2 (6 bases). The CDR3 runs to 15 residues. Germline CDR1 SGDLS, CDR2 YYNGEE. The V and J ends lost 1 base and 6 bases respectively, with 17 bases between them.

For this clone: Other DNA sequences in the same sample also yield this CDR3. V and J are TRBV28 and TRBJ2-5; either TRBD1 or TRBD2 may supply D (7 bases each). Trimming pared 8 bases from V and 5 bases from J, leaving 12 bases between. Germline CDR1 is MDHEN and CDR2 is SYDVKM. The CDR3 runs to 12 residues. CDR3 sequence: CASGQGGETQYF. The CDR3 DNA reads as TGTGCCAGCGGGCAGGGGGGGGAGACCCAGTACTTC. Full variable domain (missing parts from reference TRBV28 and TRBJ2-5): DVKVTQSSRYLVKRTGEKVFLECVQDMDHENMFWYRQDPGLGLRLIYFSYDVKMKEKGDIPEGYSVSREKKERFSLILESASTNQTSMYLCASGQGGETQYFGPGTRLLVL.

The CDR3 loop reads CASSARTVISGANVLTF. CDR3 bases: TGTGCCAGCAGTGCCCGGACAGTAATCTCTGGGGCCAACGTCCTGACTTTC. The chain recombines TRBV2 with TRBJ2-6; maybe TRBD1 (6 bases). V lost 4 bases to trimming and J lost 0 bases, with 13 bases between them. Germline V gene lookup returns CDR1 SNHLY and CDR2 FYNNEI. This CDR3 is 17 amino acids long.

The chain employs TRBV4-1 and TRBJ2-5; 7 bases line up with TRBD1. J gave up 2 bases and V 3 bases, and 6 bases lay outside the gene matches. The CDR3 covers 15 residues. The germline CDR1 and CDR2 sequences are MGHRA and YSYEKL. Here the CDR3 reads CASSQTGTVQETQYF. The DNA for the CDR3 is TGCGCCAGCAGCCAGACCGGGACAGTACAAGAGACCCAGTACTTC.

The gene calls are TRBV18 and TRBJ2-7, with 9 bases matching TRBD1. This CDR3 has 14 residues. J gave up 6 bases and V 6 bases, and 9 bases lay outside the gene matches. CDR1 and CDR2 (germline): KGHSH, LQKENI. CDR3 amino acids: CASSLGTGRSEQYF. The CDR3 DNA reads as TGTGCCAGCTCTCTTGGGACAGGGCGCTCCGAGCAGTACTTC. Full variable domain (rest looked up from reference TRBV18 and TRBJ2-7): NAGVMQNPRHLVRRRGQEARLRCSPMKGHSHVYWYRQLPEEGLKFMVYLQKENIIDESGMPKERFSAEFPKEGPSILRIQQVVRGDSAAYFCASSLGTGRSEQYFGPGTRLTVT.

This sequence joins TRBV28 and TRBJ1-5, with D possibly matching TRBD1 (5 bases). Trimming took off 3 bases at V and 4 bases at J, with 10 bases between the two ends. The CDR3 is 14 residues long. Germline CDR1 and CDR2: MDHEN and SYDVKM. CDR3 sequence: CASSFAGGNQPQHF. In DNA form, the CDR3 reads TGTGCCAGCAGTTTTGCCGGGGGTAATCAGCCCCAGCATTTT.

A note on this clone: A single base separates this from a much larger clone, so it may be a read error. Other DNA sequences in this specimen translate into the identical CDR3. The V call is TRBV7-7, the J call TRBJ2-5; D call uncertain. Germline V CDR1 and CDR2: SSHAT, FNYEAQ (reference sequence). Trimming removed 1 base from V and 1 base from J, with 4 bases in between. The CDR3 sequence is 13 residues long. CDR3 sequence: CASSLGPQETQYF. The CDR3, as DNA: TGTGCCAGCAGCTTAGGTCCCCAAGAGACCCAGTACTTC. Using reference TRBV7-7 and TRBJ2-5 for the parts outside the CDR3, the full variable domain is GAGVSQSPRYKVTKRGQDVTLRCDPISSHATLYWYQQALGQGPEFLTYFNYEAQPDKSGLPSDRFSAERPEGSISTLTIQRTEQRDSAMYRCASSLGPQETQYFGPGTRLLVL.

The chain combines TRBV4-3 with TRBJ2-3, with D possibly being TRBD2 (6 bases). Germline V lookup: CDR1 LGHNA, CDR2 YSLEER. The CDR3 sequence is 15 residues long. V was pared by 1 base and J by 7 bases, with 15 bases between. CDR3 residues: CASSQGRGRGYTQYF. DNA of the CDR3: TGCGCCAGCAGCCAAGGGCGGGGTCGTGGGTATACGCAGTATTTT.

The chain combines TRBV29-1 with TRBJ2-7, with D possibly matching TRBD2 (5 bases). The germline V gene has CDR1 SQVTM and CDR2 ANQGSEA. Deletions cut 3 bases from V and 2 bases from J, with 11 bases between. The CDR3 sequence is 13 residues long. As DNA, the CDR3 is TGCAGCGTTGAGTTGGGAGTCACCTACGAGCAGTACTTC. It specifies CSVELGVTYEQYF.

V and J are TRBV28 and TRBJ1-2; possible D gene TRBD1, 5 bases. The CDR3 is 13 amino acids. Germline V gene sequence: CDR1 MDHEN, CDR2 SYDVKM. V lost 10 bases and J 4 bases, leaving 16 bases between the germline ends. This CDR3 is CAINDQGTYGYTF. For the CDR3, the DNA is TGTGCCATCAACGACCAGGGTACCTATGGCTACACCTTC.

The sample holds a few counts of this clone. This CDR3 reads CASSLAEGSTDTQYF. In DNA form, the CDR3 reads TGTGCCAGCAGCCTAGCGGAGGGGAGCACAGATACGCAGTATTTT. The chain links TRBV9 to TRBJ2-3, with 7 bases lining up with TRBD2. Germline V gives CDR1 SGDLS, CDR2 YYNGEE. This CDR3 contains 15 residues. Trimming at V came to 4 bases and at J to 0 bases, leaving 5 bases not matched to a gene.

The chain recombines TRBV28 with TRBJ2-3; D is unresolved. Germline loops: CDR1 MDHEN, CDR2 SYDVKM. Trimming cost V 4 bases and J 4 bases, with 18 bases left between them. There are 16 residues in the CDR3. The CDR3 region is CASSSARPSSADTQYF. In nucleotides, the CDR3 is TGTGCCAGCAGTTCCGCTCGACCGTCTTCAGCAGATACGCAGTATTTT.

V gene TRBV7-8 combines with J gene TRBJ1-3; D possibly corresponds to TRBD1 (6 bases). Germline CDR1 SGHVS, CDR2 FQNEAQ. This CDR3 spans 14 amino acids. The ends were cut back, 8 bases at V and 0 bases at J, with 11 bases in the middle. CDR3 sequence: CASSQGASGNTIYF. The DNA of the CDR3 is TGTGCCAGCTCACAGGGAGCCTCTGGAAACACCATATATTTT.

CDR3: CATSSRRQVDTGELFF. The CDR3 coding sequence is TGTGCCACCAGCTCGCGCCGACAGGTGGACACCGGGGAGCTGTTTTTT. This rearrangement joins TRBV15 to TRBJ2-2, with a tentative D call TRBD1 (6 bases). Germline CDR1 and CDR2: LNHNV and YYDKDF (reference sequence). The V and J ends lost 5 bases and 3 bases respectively, with 16 bases between them. The CDR3 covers 16 residues.

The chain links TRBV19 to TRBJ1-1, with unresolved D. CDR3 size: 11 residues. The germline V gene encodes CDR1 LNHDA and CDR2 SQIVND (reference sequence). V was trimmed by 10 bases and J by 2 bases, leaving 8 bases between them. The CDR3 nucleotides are TGTGCCACTCGCACCAACACTGAAGCTTTCTTT. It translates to CATRTNTEAFF.

CDR3 in amino acids: CASSPGSAGYDEQYF. CDR3 in DNA: TGTGCCAGCAGCCCAGGGAGTGCCGGTTACGACGAGCAGTACTTC. This chain uses TRBV7-9 with TRBJ2-7, with D possibly being TRBD1 or TRBD2 (5 bases each). V was clipped by 5 bases and J by 5 bases, with 19 bases between them. The CDR3 spans 15 residues. Germline CDR1 reads SEHNR; CDR2 reads FQNEAQ (reference sequence).

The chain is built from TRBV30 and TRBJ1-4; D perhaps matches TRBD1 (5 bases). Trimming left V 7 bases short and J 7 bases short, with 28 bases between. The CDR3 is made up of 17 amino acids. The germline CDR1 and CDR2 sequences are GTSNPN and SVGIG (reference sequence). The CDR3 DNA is TGTGCCTACAGAGCTCCCCTGGGGACTAGACGTAGTGAAAAACTGTTTTTT. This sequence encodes CAYRAPLGTRRSEKLFF.

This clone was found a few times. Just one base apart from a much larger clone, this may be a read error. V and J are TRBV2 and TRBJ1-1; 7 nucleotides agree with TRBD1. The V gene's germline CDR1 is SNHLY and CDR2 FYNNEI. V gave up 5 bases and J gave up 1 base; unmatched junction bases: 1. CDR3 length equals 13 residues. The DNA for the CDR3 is TGTGCCAGCAGTTGGGACAGGAACACTGAAGCTTTCTTT. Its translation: CASSWDRNTEAFF.

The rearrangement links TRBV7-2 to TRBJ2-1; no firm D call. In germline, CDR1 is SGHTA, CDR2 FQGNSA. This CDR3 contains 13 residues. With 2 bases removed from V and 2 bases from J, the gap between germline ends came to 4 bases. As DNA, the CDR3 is TGTGCCAGCAGCTTAACAGCCTACAATGAGCAGTTCTTC. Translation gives CASSLTAYNEQFF.